The entry below gives a single T cell receptor beta chain sequence along with its context. Trimming removed 10 bases at V and 4 bases at J, with 17 bases between. Germline loops: CDR1 MGHRA, CDR2 YSYEKL. The CDR3 is made up of 14 amino acids. This sample is part of a study of blood T cell repertoires in COVID-19. In the source study's methods: Quantification of nucleated cells was approximated via reference gene primer amplification. TCRdb's copy holds only in-frame clones and misses some; the assay was immunoSEQ multiplex PCR. V, J and clone size are those of that table, while D and trimming were read from the DNA. This sample has hundreds of thousands of clones, with around 87% found just once.

J is TRBJ2-1 and V is TRBV4-1; a possible D gene is TRBD2 (6 bases). The TCR comes from a woman aged 45-65 years with COVID-19, enrolled during active disease. Sequenced input: peripheral blood. The CDR3 coding sequence is TGCGCCACCTCGACGGGAGTGGATTACAATGAGCAGTTCTTC. It translates to CATSTGVDYNEQFF.